The rows below give T cell receptor beta chains drawn from one sample of a study of T cell repertoires in cytomegalovirus infection. TCRdb used MiXCR to reprocess the reads, holding one entry per CDR3 protein. The sample records approximately 600,000 distinct CDR3 sequences, approximately 40% being singletons. No antigens are known for them. The source was cultured PBMCs, collected from culture after CMV antigen stimulation. These receptors were collected from a human donor in good health (CMV status not recorded). Some clones in this sample may be carry-over from other donors' samples. Both conserved end residues are part of each CDR3. D genes are given only for firm matches. Rows may omit the clone size; those that give it use once, few, many or a size class.

D	V	J	size	CDR3	DNA
NA	TRBV4-3	TRBJ2-1	few	CASSQDRAVAANEQFF	TGCGCCAGCAGCCAAGACCGGGCGGTAGCGGCTAATGAGCAGTTCTTC
NA	TRBV29-1	TRBJ1-1	few	CSVDPRRFF	TGCAGCGTTGACCCCCGACGATTCTTT
NA	TRBV5-1	TRBJ2-2	NA	CASQGNTGELFF	TGCGCCAGTCAGGGGAACACCGGGGAGCTGTTTTTT
TRBD2	TRBV7-9	TRBJ2-1	few	CASSLRLRGGRSSYNEQFF	TGTGCCAGCAGCTTACGTTTGCGGGGGGGCCGAAGCTCCTACAATGAGCAGTTCTTC
TRBD1	TRBV29-1	TRBJ1-1	NA	CSARQGTEAFF	TGCAGCGCCCGACAGGGCACTGAAGCTTTCTTT
NA	TRBV6-6	TRBJ2-1	few	CASRRTVGTAEQFF	TGTGCCAGCAGGCGGACGGTGGGGACCGCTGAGCAGTTCTTC
NA	TRBV7-6	TRBJ2-1	few	CASSPDTGTYNEQFF	TGTGCCAGCAGCCCAGACACAGGGACCTACAATGAGCAGTTCTTC
TRBD2	TRBV7-2	TRBJ2-1	few	CASSLTSGKWDEQFF	TGTGCCAGCAGCTTGACTAGCGGAAAATGGGATGAGCAGTTCTTC
NA	TRBV2	TRBJ1-6	NA	CASSFVPPGYNSPLHF	TGTGCCAGCAGCTTCGTCCCCCCGGGTTATAATTCACCCCTCCACTTT
TRBD2	TRBV7-6	TRBJ2-5	few	CASSLGPGLAGETQYF	TGTGCCAGCAGCTTAGGACCGGGACTAGCGGGAGAGACCCAGTACTTC
NA	TRBV12-3/TRBV12-4	TRBJ2-1	NA	CASSLTGISYNEQFF	TGTGCCAGCAGTTTGACGGGGATCTCCTACAATGAGCAGTTCTTC
NA	TRBV5-4	TRBJ2-5	NA	CASSLASGARETQYF	TGTGCCAGCAGCTTGGCCTCGGGCGCGAGAGAGACCCAGTACTTC
NA	TRBV7-9	TRBJ1-1	NA	CASSHSGLNEAFF	TGTGCCAGCAGCCATAGCGGACTGAATGAAGCTTTCTTT
TRBD2	TRBV7-8	TRBJ2-1	few	CASSLAVASGSGNEQFF	TGTGCCAGCAGCTTAGCAGTGGCTAGCGGGAGTGGAAATGAGCAGTTCTTC
NA	TRBV6-1	TRBJ2-7	few	CASSPMDEGAYEQYF	TGTGCCAGCAGCCCCATGGACGAAGGGGCCTACGAGCAGTACTTC
TRBD2	TRBV7-2	TRBJ2-1	many	CASSFRGGWNEQFF	TGTGCCAGCAGCTTTCGCGGGGGGTGGAATGAGCAGTTCTTC
NA	TRBV7-2	TRBJ1-1	few	CASSLLGRLNTEAFF	TGTGCCAGCAGCTTATTGGGACGTCTGAACACTGAAGCTTTCTTT
NA	TRBV6-2/TRBV6-3	TRBJ2-4	few	CASKDDRGTRNIQYF	TGTGCCAGCAAGGATGACCGGGGCACCAGAAACATTCAGTACTTC
NA	TRBV14	TRBJ2-3	NA	CASSQDYGDTQYF	TGTGCCAGCAGCCAAGATTACGGAGATACGCAGTATTTT
TRBD2	TRBV7-8	TRBJ2-3	NA	CASSSAPGGERGSSTDTQYF	TGTGCCAGCAGCTCTGCGCCCGGGGGGGAGCGGGGTTCTAGCACAGATACGCAGTATTTT
NA	TRBV7-9	TRBJ2-3	NA	CASSPIRGDTQYF	TGTGCCAGCAGCCCCATAAGGGGAGATACGCAGTATTTT
NA	TRBV28	TRBJ1-5	NA	CASQKTPYSNQPQHF	TGTGCCAGCCAAAAAACCCCTTATAGCAATCAGCCCCAGCATTTT
NA	TRBV27	TRBJ2-4	NA	CASTPSGEDIQYF	TGTGCCAGCACCCCGTCGGGCGAGGACATTCAGTACTTC
TRBD1	TRBV7-9	TRBJ1-5	few	CASSTGTGLSPQHF	TGTGCCAGCAGCACAGGGACAGGGCTGTCGCCCCAGCATTTT
TRBD2	TRBV19	TRBJ2-5	few	CASSGLAGAGETQYF	TGTGCCAGTAGTGGACTAGCGGGGGCCGGGGAGACCCAGTACTTC
TRBD2	TRBV15	TRBJ2-5	NA	CATSTYSGSSPGGETQYF	TGTGCCACCAGCACGTATAGCGGGAGCTCACCCGGGGGGGAGACCCAGTACTTC
NA	TRBV28	TRBJ1-3	NA	CASSQMSAVNTIYF	TGTGCCAGCAGCCAGATGTCTGCCGTAAACACCATATATTTT
NA	TRBV7-6	TRBJ2-1	NA	CASSGRGRRDNEQFF	TGTGCCAGCAGCGGCCGGGGCCGCAGGGACAATGAGCAGTTCTTC
TRBD1	TRBV6-1	TRBJ1-5	NA	CASGLTGGVKSRPQHF	TGTGCCAGCGGACTGACAGGGGGCGTAAAGTCACGGCCCCAGCATTTT
NA	TRBV12-3/TRBV12-4	TRBJ1-3	NA	CASSLQVPSSGNTIYF	TGTGCCAGCAGTTTACAGGTTCCCAGCTCTGGAAACACCATATATTTT
NA	TRBV5-6	TRBJ2-3	NA	CASSVGEGPTDTQYF	TGTGCCAGCAGCGTCGGTGAGGGTCCCACAGATACGCAGTATTTT
NA	TRBV11-3	TRBJ2-2	NA	CASSTENTGELFF	TGTGCCAGCAGCACGGAGAACACCGGGGAGCTGTTTTTT
TRBD1	TRBV7-2	TRBJ2-2	NA	CASSGHRDRAAGELFF	TGTGCCAGCAGCGGGCACCGGGACAGGGCTGCCGGGGAGCTGTTTTTT
TRBD1	TRBV7-2	TRBJ2-7	many	CASSLVRILGQGEGLYEQYF	TGTGCCAGCAGCTTAGTACGAATCCTCGGACAGGGCGAAGGCCTCTACGAGCAGTACTTC
NA	TRBV5-8	TRBJ1-3	NA	CDSSLDSNVGNTIYF	TGTGACAGCAGCTTGGACAGTAATGTAGGAAACACCATATATTTT
TRBD2	TRBV19	TRBJ2-5	NA	CASSTPRGGKETQYF	TGTGCCAGTAGTACCCCGCGGGGGGGGAAAGAGACCCAGTACTTC
NA	TRBV28	TRBJ1-1	NA	CASSLVVGRTEAFF	TGTGCCAGCAGTTTAGTTGTGGGGCGCACTGAAGCTTTCTTT